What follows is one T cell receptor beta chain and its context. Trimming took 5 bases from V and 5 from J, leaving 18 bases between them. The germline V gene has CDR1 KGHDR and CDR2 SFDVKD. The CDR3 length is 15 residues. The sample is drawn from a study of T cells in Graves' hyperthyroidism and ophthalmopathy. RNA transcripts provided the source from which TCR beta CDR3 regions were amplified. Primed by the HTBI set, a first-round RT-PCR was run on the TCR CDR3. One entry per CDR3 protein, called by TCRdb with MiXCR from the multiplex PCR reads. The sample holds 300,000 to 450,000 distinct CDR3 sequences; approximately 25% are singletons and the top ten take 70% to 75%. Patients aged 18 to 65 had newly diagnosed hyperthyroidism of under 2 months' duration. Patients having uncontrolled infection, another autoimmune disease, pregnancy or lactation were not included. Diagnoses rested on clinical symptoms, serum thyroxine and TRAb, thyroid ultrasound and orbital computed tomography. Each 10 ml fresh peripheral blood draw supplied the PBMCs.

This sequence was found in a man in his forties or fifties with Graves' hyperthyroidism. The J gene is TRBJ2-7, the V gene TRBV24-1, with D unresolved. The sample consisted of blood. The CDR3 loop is CATSGAYHAPHEQYF. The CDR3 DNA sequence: TGTGCCACCAGTGGTGCGTACCACGCGCCCCACGAGCAGTACTTC.